The clone carrying this T cell receptor beta chain came up once. Its specificity is not known. The sample originates from a study of OX40 agonist ivuxolimab in advanced cancers. In the study overall: The group had a mean age of about 60 years, ranged from about 23 to 85, and was 80% to 90% male.

Study-wide results and caveats: Researchers did not determine the expanded peripheral T cells' antigen specificity. On average, CD8+ T cells showed a greater number of expanded clones than CD4+. Among patients with partial responses at 0.1-3.0 mg/kg, clonal expansion was among the lowest.

The CDR3 extends over 13 amino acids. The V gene's germline CDR1 is MGHRA and CDR2 YSYEKL. V lost 6 bases to trimming and J lost 3 bases, with 9 bases between them. Method: immunoSEQ multiplex PCR; TCRdb's copy keeps in-frame clones and lacks some. The data hold about 79,000 clones, with under 95% observed a single time. The receptor's source is an adult with an advanced solid tumor such as melanoma, head and neck, liver or kidney cancer. Material: CD4+ or CD8+ T cells sorted from blood, obtained in a trial of the OX40 agonist ivuxolimab. The chain employs TRBV4-1 and TRBJ2-1; D is uncertain. The CDR3 reads CASSLTVYNEQFF. CDR3 nucleotide sequence: TGCGCCAGCAGTTTAACAGTCTACAATGAGCAGTTCTTC.